The TCR beta chain described here comes from a study of memory CD4+ T cells and cytomegalovirus serostatus. Only in-frame clones appear in the TCRdb table, and some are missing; sequencing was by immunoSEQ multiplex PCR. The sample includes approximately 74,000 clones, about 75% of them seen just once. V gave up 1 base and J gave up 1 base, with 11 bases separating them. From germline, CDR1 is SGHRS and CDR2 YFSETQ. The CDR3 is made up of 15 amino acids. Single viable CD3+CD4+CD8-CD45RO+ cells were sorted as the memory CD4+ T cells. The TCR was taken from an adult in good health and CMV-seropositive. This rearrangement joins TRBV5-1 to TRBJ1-1, with a tentative D call TRBD1 (5 bases). Sequencing input: memory CD4+ T cells from blood. CDR3 nucleotides: TGCGCCAGCAGCTTGAGGACAACAAGGAACACTGAAGCTTTCTTT. Amino acid sequence: CASSLRTTRNTEAFF.